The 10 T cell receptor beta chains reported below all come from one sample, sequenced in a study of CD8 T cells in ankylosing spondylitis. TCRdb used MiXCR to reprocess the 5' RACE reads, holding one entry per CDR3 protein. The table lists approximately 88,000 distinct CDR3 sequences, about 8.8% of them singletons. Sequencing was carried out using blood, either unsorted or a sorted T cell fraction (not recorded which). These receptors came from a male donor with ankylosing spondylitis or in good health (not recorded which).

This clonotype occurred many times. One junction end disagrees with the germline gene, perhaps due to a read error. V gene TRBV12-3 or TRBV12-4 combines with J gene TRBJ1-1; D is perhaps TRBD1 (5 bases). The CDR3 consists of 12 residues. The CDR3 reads CASPPAGTEAFF. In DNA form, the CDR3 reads TGTGCCAGCCCCCCAGCCGGGACTGAGGCTTTCTTT.

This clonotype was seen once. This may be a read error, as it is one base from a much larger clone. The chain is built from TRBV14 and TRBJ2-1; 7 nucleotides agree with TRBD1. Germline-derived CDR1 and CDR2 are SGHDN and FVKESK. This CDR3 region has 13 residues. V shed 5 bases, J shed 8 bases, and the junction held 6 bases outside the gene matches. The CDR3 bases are TGTGCCAGCAGCATACAGGGGCAGGATGAGCAGTTCTTC. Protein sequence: CASSIQGQDEQFF.

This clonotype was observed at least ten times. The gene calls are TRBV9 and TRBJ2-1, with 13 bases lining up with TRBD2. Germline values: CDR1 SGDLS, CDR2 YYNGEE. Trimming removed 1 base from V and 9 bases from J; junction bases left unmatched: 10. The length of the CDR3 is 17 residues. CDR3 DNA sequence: TGTGCCAGCAGCGTAACAACAACTAGCGGGGGGGCCACTGAGCAGTTCTTC. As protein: CASSVTTTSGGATEQFF.

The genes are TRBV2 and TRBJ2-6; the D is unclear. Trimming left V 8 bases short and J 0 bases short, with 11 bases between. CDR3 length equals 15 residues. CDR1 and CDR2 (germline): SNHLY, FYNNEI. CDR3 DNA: TGTGCCAGCCGACCAGGAAACTCTGGGGCCAACGTCCTGACTTTC. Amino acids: CASRPGNSGANVLTF.

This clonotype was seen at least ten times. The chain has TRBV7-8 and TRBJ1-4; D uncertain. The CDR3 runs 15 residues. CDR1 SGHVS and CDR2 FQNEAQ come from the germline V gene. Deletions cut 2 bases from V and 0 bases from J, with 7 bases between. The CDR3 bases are TGTGCCAGCAGCTTAAGCAGACCAACTAATGAAAAACTGTTTTTT. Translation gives CASSLSRPTNEKLFF.

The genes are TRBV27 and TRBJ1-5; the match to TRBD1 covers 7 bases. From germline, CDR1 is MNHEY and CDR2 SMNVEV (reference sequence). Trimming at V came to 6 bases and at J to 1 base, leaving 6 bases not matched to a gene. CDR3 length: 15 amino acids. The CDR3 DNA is TGTGCCAGCAGCCCGGACAGGAAAAGCAATCAGCCCCAGCATTTT. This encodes CASSPDRKSNQPQHF.

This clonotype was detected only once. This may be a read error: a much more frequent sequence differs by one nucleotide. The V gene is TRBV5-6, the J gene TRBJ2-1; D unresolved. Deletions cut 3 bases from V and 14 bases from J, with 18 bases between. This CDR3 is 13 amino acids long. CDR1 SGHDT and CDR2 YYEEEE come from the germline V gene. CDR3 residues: CASSSVRKGSEFF. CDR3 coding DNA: TGTGCCAGCAGCTCCGTCCGAAAGGGTTCTGAGTTCTTC.

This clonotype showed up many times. For the CDR3, the DNA is TGTGCCAGCAGCGACAACACAGAACCGGGACTAGCTTTCTCCTACGAGCAGTACTTC. This encodes CASSDNTEPGLAFSYEQYF. This chain uses TRBV9 with TRBJ2-7; 9 nucleotides line up with TRBD2. This CDR3 contains 19 residues. V gave up 3 bases and J gave up 0 bases; unmatched junction bases: 16. Germline V gene lookup returns CDR1 SGDLS and CDR2 YYNGEE.

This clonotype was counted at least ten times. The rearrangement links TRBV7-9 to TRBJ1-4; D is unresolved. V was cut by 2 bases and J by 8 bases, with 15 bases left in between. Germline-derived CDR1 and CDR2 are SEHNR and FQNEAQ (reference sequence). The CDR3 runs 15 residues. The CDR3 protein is CASSLSAGPGEKLFF. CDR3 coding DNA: TGTGCCAGCAGCTTATCTGCGGGCCCTGGGGAAAAACTGTTTTTT.

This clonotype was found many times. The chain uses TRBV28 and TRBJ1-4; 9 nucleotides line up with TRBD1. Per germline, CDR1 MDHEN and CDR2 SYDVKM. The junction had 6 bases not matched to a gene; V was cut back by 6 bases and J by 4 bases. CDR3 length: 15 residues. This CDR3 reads CASSVWGQGNEKLFF. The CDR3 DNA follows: TGTGCCAGCAGCGTTTGGGGACAGGGTAATGAAAAACTGTTTTTT.